These 10 T cell receptor beta chains originate from one sample sequenced in a study of cytomegalovirus exposure and HLA in healthy donors. PCR primers comprised 60 Vbeta and 13 Jbeta primers. Sequenced by immunoSEQ multiplex PCR; TCRdb stores in-frame clones only, minus some. The sample has over 85,000 clones, around four fifths seen once. Material for sequencing was PBMCs. These receptors came from a man younger than 40 in good health and CMV-seropositive.

The chain is built from TRBV2 and TRBJ2-5; D gene unclear. The end of the DNA aligns better with TRBJ2-7, so the J call may be wrong. The CDR3 consists of 12 residues. Looked up from germline, CDR1 is SNHLY and CDR2 is FYNNEI. CDR3 sequence reads: CASGPYYYEQYF. DNA of the CDR3: TGTGCCAGTGGTCCGTACTACTACGAGCAGTACTTC.

The chain recombines TRBV4-1 with TRBJ1-2, with D uncertain. This CDR3 has 14 residues. Germline CDR1 is MGHRA and CDR2 is YSYEKL. V was cut by 7 bases and J by 6 bases, with 18 bases left in between. The DNA for the CDR3 is TGCGCCAGCACCCGGGTGGGTACTTTGGATGGCTACACCTTC. Translation: CASTRVGTLDGYTF.

CDR3 amino acids: CASSLEGGGNTEAFF. In DNA, the CDR3 is TGTGCCAGCAGCTTGGAAGGGGGGGGGAACACTGAAGCTTTCTTT. The genes are TRBV5-5 and TRBJ1-1; tentatively, D is TRBD1 (6 bases). Per germline, CDR1 SGHKS and CDR2 YYEKEE (reference sequence). Trimming cost V 0 bases and J 1 base, with 10 bases left between them. This CDR3 is 15 amino acids long.

The rearrangement uses TRBV19 and TRBJ2-1, with D maybe TRBD1 (5 bases). The CDR3 loop spans 16 amino acids. Trimming took 3 bases from V and 5 from J, leaving 17 bases between them. Germline CDR1 and CDR2: LNHDA and SQIVND (reference sequence). The CDR3 DNA is TGTGCCAGTAGTATGGGGCAGGGCAATTTTCACAATGAGCAGTTCTTC. Amino acid sequence: CASSMGQGNFHNEQFF. The variable domain in full, completed from reference TRBV19 and TRBJ2-1, reads DGGITQSPKYLFRKEGQNVTLSCEQNLNHDAMYWYRQDPGQGLRLIYYSQIVNDFQKGDIAEGYSVSREKKESFPLTVTSAQKNPTAFYLCASSMGQGNFHNEQFFGPGTRLTVL.

This clone was recorded a few times. CDR3 amino acids: CAISGDSGTDTQYF. In DNA, the CDR3 is TGTGCCATCAGTGGGGACTCCGGCACAGATACGCAGTATTTT. The V call is TRBV10-3, the J call TRBJ2-3, with D possibly TRBD2 on 6 matching bases. Trimming took 4 bases from V and 1 from J, leaving 9 bases between them. The CDR3 covers 14 residues. The germline gives CDR1 ENHRY, CDR2 SYGVKD.

The chain couples TRBV7-8 to TRBJ1-1; no clear D gene. The CDR3 is made up of 13 amino acids. The germline V gene has CDR1 SGHVS and CDR2 FQNEAQ. The V gene lost 5 bases and the J gene lost 2 bases, with 9 bases spanning the gap. As DNA, the CDR3 is TGTGCCAGCAGCCTCGGGATCAACACTGAAGCTTTCTTT. Its protein product is CASSLGINTEAFF. Supplemented by reference TRBV7-8 and TRBJ1-1, the full variable domain reads GAGVSQSPRYKVAKRGQDVALRCDPISGHVSLFWYQQALGQGPEFLTYFQNEAQLDKSGLPSDRFFAERPEGSVSTLKIQRTQQEDSAVYLCASSLGINTEAFFGQGTRLTVV.

The rearrangement links TRBV2 to TRBJ2-3; 7 bases match TRBD2. Trimming took 1 base from V and 1 from J; bases not matched to a gene: 5. This CDR3 contains 16 residues. Per germline, CDR1 SNHLY and CDR2 FYNNEI. This chain's CDR3 is CASSEDGLGGTDTQYF. CDR3 nucleotides: TGTGCCAGCAGTGAAGATGGACTAGGTGGCACAGATACGCAGTATTTT.

The chain links TRBV4-3 to TRBJ2-2; 10 bases line up with TRBD1. Trimming took 0 bases from V and 6 from J; bases not matched to a gene: 7. Germline CDR1 and CDR2: LGHNA and YSLEER. The CDR3 totals 17 residues. This CDR3 is CASSQDRTGGFSGELFF. In DNA, the CDR3 is TGCGCCAGCAGCCAAGATCGGACAGGGGGGTTTTCCGGGGAGCTGTTTTTT.

The V and J genes are TRBV5-1 and TRBJ2-7, with 9 nucleotides matching TRBD1. There are 17 residues in the CDR3. The V and J ends lost 4 bases and 5 bases, in that order; junction bases with no gene match: 16. CDR1 and CDR2 (germline): SGHRS, YFSETQ. This CDR3 is CASSAGTGKILINEQYF. As DNA, the CDR3 is TGCGCCAGCAGCGCTGGGACAGGGAAGATTTTGATCAACGAGCAGTACTTC.

The CDR3 DNA is TGTGCCAGCAGTTTAGGACAGCCGAACACTGAAGCTTTCTTT. The encoded protein is CASSLGQPNTEAFF. The gene calls are TRBV6-1 and TRBJ1-1; tentative D call: TRBD1 (6 bases). CDR3 length: 14 amino acids. Trimming pared 5 bases from V and 1 base from J, leaving 11 bases between. Looked up from germline, CDR1 is MNHNS and CDR2 is SASEGT.